The text below deals with one T cell receptor beta chain. PCR involved 60 Vbeta and 13 Jbeta primers. Sequencing used immunoSEQ multiplex PCR; TCRdb keeps in-frame clones, though not all of them. The repertoire holds some 100,000 clones, around 77% seen once, with around 16% in the top ten. This sample stems from a study of cytomegalovirus exposure and HLA in healthy donors. V was clipped by 11 bases and J by 2 bases, with 22 bases between them. CDR3 size: 16 residues. Germline CDR1 reads MNHGY; CDR2 reads SAAAGT. This chain uses TRBV6-8 with TRBJ1-3; D not resolved. The receptor comes from a man in his fifties or sixties in good health and CMV-seropositive. The sample consisted of PBMCs. CDR3 region: CAGLRCVLNAGNTIYF. The DNA for the CDR3 is TGTGCCGGTTTACGGTGTGTACTCAATGCTGGAAACACCATATATTTT.